Described below is a single T cell receptor beta chain sequence and its context. CDR1 and CDR2 from the germline V gene are SNHLY and FYNNEI. CDR3 length equals 15 residues. V lost 6 bases to trimming and J lost 0 bases; unmatched junction nucleotides: 6. The sample originates from a study of Ad26.COV2.S vaccination and SARS-CoV-2 variants. Study-level background: Once or twice, 56 days apart, Ad26.COV2.S was delivered intramuscularly.

Here immunoSEQ multiplex PCR was the method, and the copy in TCRdb shows in-frame clones only, minus some. Of about 350,000 clones in the sample, about 88% were seen once. Specified treatment: roughly 20 received Ad26.COV2.S at low or high dose, single or two shots; five or six received placebo; per-sample allocation not given. Sampling was performed 63 days after the first vaccine or placebo injection. This vaccine is an Ad26 vector that expresses the Wuhan-strain SARS-CoV-2 spike. The clonotype was recovered from a person aged 18-60 years who received the Ad26.COV2.S COVID-19 vaccine or a placebo. The chain employs TRBV2 and TRBJ2-3; TRBD1 agrees at 7 bases. Sequencing used peripheral blood, obtained in a trial of Ad26.COV2.S vaccine versus placebo. The CDR3 loop is CASSLTGMSTDTQYF. CDR3 in DNA: TGTGCCAGCAGCCTGACAGGGATGAGCACAGATACGCAGTATTTT.